This TCR beta chain stems from a study of T cell clonotyping in hematopoietic cell transplantation. This clone was found a few times. The method was immunoSEQ multiplex PCR; TCRdb's version includes in-frame clones alone and lacks a portion of them. This table holds 5,700 or so clones, around four fifths found once. The CDR3 runs 14 residues. Trimming cost V 5 bases and J 4 bases, with 14 bases left between them. Germline V gene sequence: CDR1 SEHNR, CDR2 FQNEAQ (reference sequence). The input for sequencing was PBMCs, taken 100 days after allogeneic stem cell transplant. This chain connects TRBV7-9 to TRBJ1-1; D is undetermined. This clonotype was sampled from a male patient aged 45-60 years who had an allogeneic stem cell transplant from an unrelated donor, so the T cells may come from the graft donor. Some clones in this sample may be carry-over from other donors' samples. The CDR3 region has the DNA TGTGCCAGCAGCCGTTCGTATCCGGTCACTGAAGCTTTCTTT. Translation gives CASSRSYPVTEAFF.